Detailed here is one TCR beta chain. The data were produced by immunoSEQ multiplex PCR, yet TCRdb's version contains in-frame clones alone and is incomplete. Of 95,000 to 100,000 clones listed, 90% were seen once; the top ten hold 1.3%. The record originates from a study of T cell responses to AZD1222 COVID-19 vaccine. Germline CDR1 is LGHNA and CDR2 is YNFKEQ. The CDR3 is made up of 14 amino acids. V was pared by 0 bases and J by 3 bases, with 9 bases between. The chain combines TRBV4-2 with TRBJ2-7; TRBD1 is a possible D gene (5 bases). The sample consisted of peripheral blood, taken on day 0 of AZD1222 vaccination. The sequence was collected from an adult in good health. CDR3 residues: CASSQDVRDYEQYF. The CDR3 DNA follows: TGTGCCAGCAGCCAAGATGTCAGGGACTACGAGCAGTACTTC.